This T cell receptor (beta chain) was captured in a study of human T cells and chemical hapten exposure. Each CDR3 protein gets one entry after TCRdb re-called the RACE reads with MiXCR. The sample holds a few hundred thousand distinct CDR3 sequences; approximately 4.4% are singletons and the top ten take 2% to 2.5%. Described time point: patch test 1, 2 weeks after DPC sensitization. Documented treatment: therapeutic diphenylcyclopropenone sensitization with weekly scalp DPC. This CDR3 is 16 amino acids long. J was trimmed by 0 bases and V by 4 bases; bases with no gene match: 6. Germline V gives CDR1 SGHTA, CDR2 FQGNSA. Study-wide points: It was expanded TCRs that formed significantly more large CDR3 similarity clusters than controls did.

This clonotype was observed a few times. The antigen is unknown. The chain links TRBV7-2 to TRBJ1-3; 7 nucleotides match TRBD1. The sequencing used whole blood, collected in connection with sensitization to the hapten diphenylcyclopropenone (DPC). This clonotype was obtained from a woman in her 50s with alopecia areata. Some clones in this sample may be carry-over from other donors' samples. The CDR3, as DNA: TGTGCCAGCAGCTCGTACAGGGGCCTCTCTGGAAACACCATATATTTT. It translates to CASSSYRGLSGNTIYF.